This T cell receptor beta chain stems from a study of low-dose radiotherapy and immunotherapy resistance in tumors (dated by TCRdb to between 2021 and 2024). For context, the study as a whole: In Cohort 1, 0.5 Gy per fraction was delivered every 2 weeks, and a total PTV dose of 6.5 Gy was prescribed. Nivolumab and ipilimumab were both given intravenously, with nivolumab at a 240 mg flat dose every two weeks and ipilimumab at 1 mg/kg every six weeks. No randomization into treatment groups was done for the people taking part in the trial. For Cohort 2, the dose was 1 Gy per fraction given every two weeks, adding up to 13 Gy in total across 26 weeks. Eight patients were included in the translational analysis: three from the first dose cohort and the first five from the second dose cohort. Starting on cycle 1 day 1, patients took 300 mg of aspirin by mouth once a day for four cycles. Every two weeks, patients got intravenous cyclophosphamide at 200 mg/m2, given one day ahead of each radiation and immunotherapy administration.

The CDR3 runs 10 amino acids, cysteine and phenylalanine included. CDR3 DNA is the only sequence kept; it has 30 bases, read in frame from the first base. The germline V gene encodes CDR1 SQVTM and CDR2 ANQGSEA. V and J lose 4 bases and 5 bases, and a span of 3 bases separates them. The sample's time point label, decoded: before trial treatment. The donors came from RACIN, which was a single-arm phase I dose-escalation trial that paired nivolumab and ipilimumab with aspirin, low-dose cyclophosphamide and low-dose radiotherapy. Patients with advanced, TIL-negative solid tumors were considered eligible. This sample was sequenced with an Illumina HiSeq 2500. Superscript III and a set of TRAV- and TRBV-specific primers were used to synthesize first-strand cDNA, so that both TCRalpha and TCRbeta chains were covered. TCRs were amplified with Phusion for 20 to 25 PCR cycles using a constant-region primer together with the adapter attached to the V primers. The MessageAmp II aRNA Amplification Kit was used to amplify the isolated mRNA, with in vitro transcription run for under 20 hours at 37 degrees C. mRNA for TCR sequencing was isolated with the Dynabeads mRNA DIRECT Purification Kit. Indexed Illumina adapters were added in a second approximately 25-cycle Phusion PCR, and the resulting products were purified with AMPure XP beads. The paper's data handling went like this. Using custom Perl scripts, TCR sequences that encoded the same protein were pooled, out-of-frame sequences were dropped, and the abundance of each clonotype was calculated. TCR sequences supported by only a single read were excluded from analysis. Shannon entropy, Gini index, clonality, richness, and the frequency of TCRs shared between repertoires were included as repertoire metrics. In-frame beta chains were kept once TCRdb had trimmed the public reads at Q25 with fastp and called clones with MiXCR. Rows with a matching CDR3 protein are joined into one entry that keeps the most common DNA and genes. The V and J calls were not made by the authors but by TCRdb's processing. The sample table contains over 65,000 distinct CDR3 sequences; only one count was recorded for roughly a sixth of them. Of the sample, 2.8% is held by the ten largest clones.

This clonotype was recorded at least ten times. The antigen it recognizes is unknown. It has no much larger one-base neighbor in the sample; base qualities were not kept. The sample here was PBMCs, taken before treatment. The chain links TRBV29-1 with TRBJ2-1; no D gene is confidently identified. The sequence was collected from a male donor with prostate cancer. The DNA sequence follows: TGCAGCGTTGCCCACAATGAGCAGTTCTTC. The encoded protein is CSVAHNEQFF.